This entry is about one TCR beta chain. Its specificity is unknown. The sample is drawn from a study of cytomegalovirus exposure and HLA in healthy donors. Study information: Among the roughly 400 genotyped donors, approximately 81% were placed in the Caucasian-associated ancestry cluster.

Study-level results: In a later analysis, common viral pathogens appeared linked to several of the most significant clusters. Researchers left out some V segments, among them TRBV6-2 and TRBV6-3, as indistinguishable.

60 Vbeta and 13 Jbeta primers were used in PCR. Libraries were prepared by immunoSEQ multiplex PCR; TCRdb keeps only in-frame clonotypes and omits some of them. The table lists roughly 100,000 clones, around 70% of them singletons. The germline CDR1 and CDR2 sequences are SQVTM and ANQGSEA. The ends lost 8 bases at V and 0 bases at J; junction bases unmatched: 6. This CDR3 contains 13 residues. The sequenced sample consisted of PBMCs. The chain couples TRBV29-1 to TRBJ2-7; 8 positions match TRBD1. The TCR comes from a man in his forties or fifties in good health and CMV-seronegative. Here the CDR3 DNA reads TGCAGCATTGGGACAGGCGACTCCTACGAGCAGTACTTC. It encodes CSIGTGDSYEQYF.